This T cell receptor beta chain is from a study of type 1 regulatory T cells (dated by TCRdb to the early 2020s). Concerning the study at large: The study characterized an in vitro protocol that generated a Tr1-enriched, alloantigen-specific CD4 T cell product named T-allo10. Patients with hematological malignancies who were receiving allogeneic hematopoietic stem cell transplantation were the group in which T-allo10 was being clinically evaluated.

Donor-derived T-allo10 cells were described as specific for host alloantigens, anergic, and capable of alloantigen-specific suppression. Instrument on record: Illumina MiSeq. TCRdb ran its own pipeline on the public reads, namely fastp trimming at Q25 and MiXCR clone calling, and kept in-frame beta chains. Each entry merges the rows of one CDR3 protein and shows their most common DNA and genes. The sample contains over 55,000 distinct CDR3 sequences, around 57% of them found a single time. The ten largest clones take up 7.6% of the sample. Looking up the germline V gene yields CDR1 SGHTA and CDR2 FQGNSA. The CDR3 has 14 amino acids, counting the end cysteine and phenylalanine. Here the CDR3 DNA is all that survives: 42 bases in frame from base 1. As for this clonotype: The antigen it recognizes is unknown. A much bigger clone sits one base away, suggesting this may be a read error.

Sequencing input: cultured T cells, either the whole culture or a sorted T cell fraction (not recorded which). The cell subset or site tag for this specimen amounts to: Tr1-enriched cell product generated in vitro against host alloantigens. The chain is made from TRBV7-2 and TRBJ2-7; the D segment cannot be called with confidence. This clonotype was sampled from a human donor in good health. In nucleotide form, the sequence is TGTGCCTGCAGCTTCGACTTACCCTCCTACGAGCAGTACTTC. Its translation reads: CACSFDLPSYEQYF. Extended through the reference TRBV7-2 and TRBJ2-7 proteins, this CDR3 yields the full variable domain: GAGVSQSPSNKVTEKGKDVELRCDPISGHTALYWYRQSLGQGLEFLIYFQGNSAPDKSGLPSDRFSAERTGGSVSTLTIQRTQQEDSAVYLCACSFDLPSYEQYFGPGTRLTVT.